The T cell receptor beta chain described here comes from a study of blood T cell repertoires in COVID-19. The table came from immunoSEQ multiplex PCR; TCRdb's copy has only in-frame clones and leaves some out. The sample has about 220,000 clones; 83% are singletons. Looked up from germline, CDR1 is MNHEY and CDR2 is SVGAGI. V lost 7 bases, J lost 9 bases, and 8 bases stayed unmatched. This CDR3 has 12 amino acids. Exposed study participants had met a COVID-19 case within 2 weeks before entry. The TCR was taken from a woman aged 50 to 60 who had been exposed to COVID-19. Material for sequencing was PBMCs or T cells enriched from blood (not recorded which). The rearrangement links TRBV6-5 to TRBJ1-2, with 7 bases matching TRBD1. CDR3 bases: TGTGCCAGCATTGGACAGGTGGGGAGCTACACCTTC. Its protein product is CASIGQVGSYTF.